The 23 T cell receptor beta chains presented below share a single source sample, sequenced in a study of cytomegalovirus exposure and HLA in healthy donors. The PCR used 60 Vbeta and 13 Jbeta primers. The data were produced by immunoSEQ multiplex PCR, yet TCRdb's version contains in-frame clones alone and is incomplete. This sample has 160,000 or so clones, with around 69% found just once. Sequenced input: PBMCs. These receptors all come from a man in his sixties in good health and CMV-seronegative.

This chain links TRBV9 with TRBJ2-2; D gene unclear. Germline V gene data show CDR1 as SGDLS and CDR2 as YYNGEE. The CDR3 totals 11 residues. V lost 3 bases, J lost 5 bases, and 2 bases lay in between. The CDR3 DNA follows: TGTGCCAGCAGCGCGACCGGGGAGCTGTTTTTT. Residues: CASSATGELFF. Combining the CDR3 with reference TRBV9 and TRBJ2-2 gives the whole variable domain DSGVTQTPKHLITATGQRVTLRCSPRSGDLSVYWYQQSLDQGLQFLIQYYNGEERAKGNILERFSAQQFPDLHSELNLSSLELGDSALYFCASSATGELFFGEGSRLTVL.

This chain links TRBV7-2 with TRBJ2-3; 10 nucleotides align to TRBD2. V lost 2 bases to trimming and J lost 0 bases; unmatched junction nucleotides: 8. CDR1 and CDR2 from the germline V gene are SGHTA and FQGNSA. The CDR3 loop spans 18 amino acids. The CDR3 bases are TGTGCCAGCAGCTTAAGGATTCTAGCGGGAGTGAGCACAGATACGCAGTATTTT. It encodes CASSLRILAGVSTDTQYF.

The chain combines TRBV19 with TRBJ1-1; TRBD1 matches 8 bases. V lost 5 bases to trimming and J lost 4 bases; unmatched junction nucleotides: 9. This CDR3 spans 15 amino acids. Germline V gene lookup returns CDR1 LNHDA and CDR2 SQIVND (reference sequence). The CDR3 coding sequence is TGTGCCAGTAGTCCTTCGACAGGGGAGGCCACTGAAGCTTTCTTT. It encodes CASSPSTGEATEAFF.

This chain links TRBV28 with TRBJ2-1, with TRBD2 matching 10 bases. CDR1 is MDHEN and CDR2 is SYDVKM in the germline V gene. CDR3 length: 19 amino acids. V shed 5 bases and J 4 bases; nucleotides not matched to a gene: 17. The CDR3 is CASSTIRLGASGGYNEQFF. As DNA, the CDR3 is TGTGCCAGCAGTACAATCCGGCTGGGGGCTAGCGGGGGTTACAATGAGCAGTTCTTC.

CDR3 in DNA: TGTGCCAGCAGCTTGGGTATGCTCGAGACAGATACGCAGTATTTT. Encoded protein: CASSLGMLETDTQYF. J is TRBJ2-3 and V is TRBV5-5; D gene ambiguous. The CDR3 length is 15 residues. Germline assignment: CDR1 SGHKS and CDR2 YYEKEE (reference sequence). With 0 bases removed from V and 3 bases from J, the gap between germline ends came to 11 bases.

The CDR3 sequence is CASRHRAHLRTSTDTQYF. The CDR3 bases are TGTGCCAGCAGACACAGGGCCCACCTTAGGACTAGCACAGATACGCAGTATTTT. This chain connects TRBV9 to TRBJ2-3; the D gene is possibly TRBD1 (6 bases). This CDR3 comprises 18 residues. Germline CDR1 reads SGDLS; CDR2 reads YYNGEE. The germline V and J ends were trimmed by 5 bases and 0 bases, with 22 bases remaining between them.

Points on this clone: The sample has other DNA sequences that encode this CDR3 too. This chain links TRBV11-3 with TRBJ2-3; no reliable D call. Germline V gene data show CDR1 as SGHNT and CDR2 as YENEEA. The CDR3 has 14 amino acids. Deletions cut 3 bases from V and 0 bases from J, with 7 bases between. The CDR3 here is CASSLGRSTDTQYF. The CDR3 nucleotides read TGTGCCAGCAGCTTGGGCCGGAGCACAGATACGCAGTATTTT. Based on the CDR3 plus reference TRBV11-3 and TRBJ2-3, the full variable domain is EAGVVQSPRYKIIEKKQPVAFWCNPISGHNTLYWYLQNLGQGPELLIRYENEEAVDDSQLPKDRFSAERLKGVDSTLKIQPAELGDSAVYLCASSLGRSTDTQYFGPGTRLTVL.

The DNA for the CDR3 is TGTGCCAGCAGCGATAAGCGGACAGGGTCGGCTTTCTTT. Translation gives CASSDKRTGSAFF. V gene TRBV2 combines with J gene TRBJ1-1; 8 bases are a match to TRBD1. The J segment lost 11 bases and the V segment lost 6 bases, leaving 11 bases of the junction unmatched. The CDR3 runs 13 residues. Germline CDR1 and CDR2: SNHLY and FYNNEI.

The chain is built from TRBV29-1 and TRBJ2-5, with D perhaps matching TRBD1 (7 bases). Germline V gene sequence: CDR1 SQVTM, CDR2 ANQGSEA. This CDR3 region has 12 residues. The chain's CDR3 is CSGGTAEETQYF. CDR3 DNA: TGCAGTGGCGGGACAGCCGAAGAGACCCAGTACTTC.

The J gene is TRBJ1-5, the V gene TRBV5-6, with 8 bases lining up with TRBD1. Germline values: CDR1 SGHDT, CDR2 YYEEEE. J gave up 6 bases and V 9 bases, and 14 bases lay outside the gene matches. This CDR3 has 15 amino acids. This chain's CDR3 is CAIKSPDRGAQPQHF. CDR3 DNA: TGTGCCATCAAATCCCCTGACAGGGGAGCTCAGCCCCAGCATTTT.

This chain links TRBV7-2 with TRBJ1-6, with D perhaps TRBD1 (5 bases). The CDR3 sequence is 15 residues long. Deletions cut 2 bases from V and 9 bases from J, with 14 bases between. Per the germline V gene, CDR1 is SGHTA and CDR2 is FQGNSA. The CDR3 DNA reads TGTGCCAGCAGCTTATGGCCAGGGCCAAGTTCACCCCTCCACTTT. Protein sequence: CASSLWPGPSSPLHF.

This chain uses TRBV5-1 with TRBJ2-2; a weak D match, TRBD2 (5 bases). Deletions cut 7 bases from V and 2 bases from J, with 15 bases between. Germline lookup yields CDR1 SGHRS and CDR2 YFSETQ. The CDR3 covers 15 residues. CDR3 region: CASGYTRANTGELFF. CDR3 sequence (DNA): TGCGCCAGCGGATATACTAGGGCTAACACCGGGGAGCTGTTTTTT.

The genes are TRBV7-9 and TRBJ1-1; no definite D call. Trimming shortened V by 5 bases and J by 5 bases, and 12 bases separated the two germline ends. The CDR3 has 13 residues. In germline, CDR1 is SEHNR, CDR2 FQNEAQ (reference sequence). The CDR3 nucleotides read TGTGCCAGCAGCCCGATATCGAGGACTGAAGCTTTCTTT. Its protein product is CASSPISRTEAFF.

V and J are TRBV13 and TRBJ1-3; 9 nucleotides line up with TRBD1. CDR1 is PRHDT, CDR2 FYEKMQ, per germline (reference sequence). V was clipped by 5 bases and J by 0 bases; unmatched bases: 8. The CDR3 totals 17 residues. The CDR3, as DNA: TGTGCCAGCAGCCACCGGACAGGGGCCAACTCTGGAAACACCATATATTTT. Protein sequence: CASSHRTGANSGNTIYF.

The chain uses TRBV7-2 and TRBJ2-4; 8 nucleotides align to TRBD2. J gave up 8 bases and V 5 bases, and 11 bases lay outside the gene matches. The CDR3 covers 15 residues. The germline V gene encodes CDR1 SGHTA and CDR2 FQGNSA. CDR3 sequence (DNA): TGTGCCAGCAGCCCCTACGGGACTAGACAGGACATTCAGTACTTC. This sequence encodes CASSPYGTRQDIQYF.

In regard to this clone: The junction does not match germline at one end; this may be a read error. The CDR3 protein is CSSSLGLRDNEQFF. Here the CDR3 DNA reads TGTTCCAGCAGCTTAGGGCTACGGGACAATGAGCAGTTCTTC. The chain links TRBV7-9 to TRBJ2-1, with D unclear. This CDR3 region has 14 residues. CDR1 SEHNR and CDR2 FQNEAQ come from the germline V gene (reference sequence). The variable domain in full, completed from reference TRBV7-9 and TRBJ2-1, reads DTGVSQNPRHKITKRGQNVTFRCDPISEHNRLYWYRQTLGQGPEFLTYFQNEAQLEKSRLLSDRFSAERPKGSFSTLEIQRTEQGDSAMYLCSSSLGLRDNEQFFGPGTRLTVL.

V usage is TRBV5-5 and J usage is TRBJ2-5; D may be TRBD2 (6 bases). This CDR3 contains 13 residues. Germline values: CDR1 SGHKS, CDR2 YYEKEE (reference sequence). V was trimmed by 3 bases and J by 7 bases, leaving 13 bases between them. CDR3 sequence reads: CASSWGETATQYF. The DNA for the CDR3 is TGTGCCAGCAGCTGGGGGGAAACGGCGACCCAGTACTTC.

J is TRBJ1-4 and V is TRBV27; unclear D gene. Germline CDR1 reads MNHEY; CDR2 reads SMNVEV (reference sequence). The CDR3 has 13 amino acids. V was clipped by 10 bases and J by 7 bases, with 16 bases between them. CDR3 coding DNA: TGTGCCAATTCGGACGAGGGTTGTGAAAAACTGTTTTTT. Its protein is CANSDEGCEKLFF.

The chain links TRBV2 to TRBJ1-5; TRBD1 matches 8 bases. Germline lookup yields CDR1 SNHLY and CDR2 FYNNEI. V was pared by 5 bases and J by 6 bases, with 6 bases of the junction left unmatched. This CDR3 region has 14 residues. CDR3 sequence reads: CASSLDRAAQPQHF. The CDR3 DNA is TGTGCCAGCAGTTTGGACAGGGCCGCTCAGCCCCAGCATTTT.

The chain combines TRBV7-3 with TRBJ2-3; 15 positions match TRBD2. Germline CDR1 reads SGHTA; CDR2 reads FQGTGA. CDR3 length: 18 amino acids. With V trimmed by 5 bases and J by 4 bases, 10 bases remained unmatched. The CDR3 sequence is CASSPDRTSGGAADTQYF. Here the CDR3 DNA reads TGTGCCAGCAGCCCCGACCGGACTAGCGGGGGGGCCGCAGATACGCAGTATTTT.

The rearrangement links TRBV5-1 to TRBJ2-7, with D possibly matching TRBD1 (6 bases). This CDR3 comprises 18 residues. CDR1 is SGHRS and CDR2 is YFSETQ in the germline V gene. Trimming took 0 bases from V and 0 from J, leaving 19 bases between them. CDR3 sequence reads: CASSLGQGTGAISYEQYF. CDR3 DNA sequence: TGCGCCAGCAGCTTGGGCCAGGGGACCGGGGCCATCTCCTACGAGCAGTACTTC.

In its sample, this clone was seen once. V is TRBV6-5 and J is TRBJ2-7, with D perhaps TRBD2 (6 bases). CDR3 length: 13 amino acids. V was clipped by 2 bases and J by 6 bases, with 11 bases between them. Per the germline V gene, CDR1 is MNHEY and CDR2 is SVGAGI. As DNA, the CDR3 is TGTGCCAGCAGTTACCGCGTCGGGGGCGAGCAGTACTTC. As protein: CASSYRVGGEQYF.

Turning to this clone: A junction end diverges from the germline sequence, so it may reflect a read error. This sequence joins TRBV7-9 and TRBJ2-6; TRBD2 might be the D (6 bases). CDR1 and CDR2 from the germline V gene are SEHNR and FQNEAQ (reference sequence). The CDR3 has 18 residues. The CDR3 spells CSSSDWRGSASGANVLTF. In DNA form, the CDR3 reads TGTTCCAGCAGCGATTGGAGGGGTTCGGCCTCTGGGGCCAACGTCCTGACTTTC. The entire variable domain, with the rest obtained from reference TRBV7-9 and TRBJ2-6, is as follows: DTGVSQNPRHKITKRGQNVTFRCDPISEHNRLYWYRQTLGQGPEFLTYFQNEAQLEKSRLLSDRFSAERPKGSFSTLEIQRTEQGDSAMYLCSSSDWRGSASGANVLTFGAGSRLTVL.